This record looks at one T cell receptor (beta chain) sequence and its context. Antigen: not known. This entry comes from a study of T-cell memory formation after mild COVID-19. Study at large: Largely, the TCR clusters proved donor specific.

General observations from the study: Clones which contracted sat mainly in CM and EM if CD4+, and in EMRA if CD8+. From day 15 to 85, contracting clones were balanced between CD4 and CD8, whereas later expanders leaned toward CD4+.

TCRdb independently ran MiXCR on the 5' RACE reads; one entry per CDR3 protein. The sample holds approximately 190,000 distinct CDR3 sequences; about 17% are singletons and the top ten take 2% to 3%. CDR3 length: 14 amino acids. Deletions cut 4 bases from V and 5 bases from J, with 17 bases between. CDR1 and CDR2 from the germline V gene are DFQATT and SNEGSKA (reference sequence). The TCR was taken from an adult woman who had mild COVID-19 (a few samples of this study predate the infection). Cell type and time point are not known. The rearrangement uses TRBV20-1 and TRBJ1-2, with D unclear. Sequencing used PBMCs or a T cell subset sorted from them (not recorded which). CDR3 sequence (DNA): TGCAGTGCTACCGGGCCCCCGTCTGCATATGGCTACACCTTC. As protein: CSATGPPSAYGYTF.